These T cell receptor beta chains were read from a single sample in a study of T-cell reconstitution after alpha-beta-depleted transplantation in children. MiXCR was run by TCRdb on the PCR reads, yielding one entry per CDR3 protein. The table has about 830,000 distinct CDR3 sequences, 16% seen once; the top ten hold approximately 5%. The sample consisted of PBMCs, mostly from graft donor cells, taken 360 days after TCRalphabeta/CD19-depleted stem cell transplant. The receptors were sampled from a male patient between 10 and 17 years old who had a stem cell transplant for acute lymphoblastic leukemia, so the T cells may come from the graft donor. The CDR3 runs from the conserved cysteine through the conserved F or W. A D gene is named only where the DNA matches it firmly. Clone size is shown for a subset of rows, as once, few, many or a class of expanded clone.

CDR3 | DNA | length | V | size | D | J
CASRRDPRNTEAFF | TGCGCCAGCAGACGGGACCCCAGGAACACTGAAGCTTTCTTT | 14 | TRBV5-1 | few | - | TRBJ1-1
CSARGPAGGPFNEQFF | TGCAGTGCTAGAGGCCCAGCGGGAGGGCCATTCAATGAGCAGTTCTTC | 16 | TRBV20-1 | - | TRBD2 | TRBJ2-1
CASSFGPARGDSPLHF | TGTGCCAGCAGCTTCGGGCCGGCCAGGGGAGATTCACCCCTCCACTTT | 16 | TRBV7-2 | - | - | TRBJ1-6
CASSPLAGPLYSNQPQHF | TGCGCCAGCAGCCCCCTGGCCGGACCCCTATATAGCAATCAGCCCCAGCATTTT | 18 | TRBV4-1 | - | - | TRBJ1-5
CSARNPQVYEQYF | TGCAGTGCTAGAAATCCCCAAGTATACGAGCAGTACTTC | 13 | TRBV20-1 | few | - | TRBJ2-7
CASSPTPGDEQYF | TGTGCCAGCAGTCCAACCCCCGGGGACGAGCAGTACTTC | 13 | TRBV12-3/TRBV12-4 | - | - | TRBJ2-7
CASSVETWPQHF | TGCGCCAGCAGCGTGGAAACGTGGCCCCAGCATTTT | 12 | TRBV5-1 | - | - | TRBJ1-5
CASGGWGSGGNYTDTQYF | TGTGCCAGCGGCGGTTGGGGAAGCGGCGGAAATTATACAGATACGCAGTATTTT | 18 | TRBV6-1 | few | - | TRBJ2-3
CASSSLAGGFDTGELFF | TGTGCCAGCAGCTCACTAGCGGGAGGGTTCGACACCGGGGAGCTGTTTTTT | 17 | TRBV7-9 | - | TRBD2 | TRBJ2-2
CASSFLETSGYNEQFF | TGTGCCAGCAGTTTTTTAGAGACTAGCGGGTACAATGAGCAGTTCTTC | 16 | TRBV12-3/TRBV12-4 | - | TRBD2 | TRBJ2-1
CASSQTAGRVDTQYF | TGCGCCAGCAGCCAAACGGCCGGGAGGGTGGATACGCAGTATTTT | 15 | TRBV4-1 | many | TRBD2 | TRBJ2-3
CSSSLSPSGAKNIQYF | TGTTCCAGCAGCTTGAGCCCCAGCGGGGCCAAAAACATTCAGTACTTC | 16 | TRBV13 | once | - | TRBJ2-4
CASSFRGQGNTGELFF | TGCGCCAGCAGCTTTCGTGGACAGGGGAACACCGGGGAGCTGTTTTTT | 16 | TRBV5-1 | many | TRBD1 | TRBJ2-2
CASSLILAGGVNEQFF | TGCGCCAGCAGCCTAATACTAGCGGGAGGGGTCAATGAGCAGTTCTTC | 16 | TRBV5-1 | few | TRBD2 | TRBJ2-1
CASSLAGGHTEAFF | TGTGCCAGCAGCTTAGCCGGGGGGCACACTGAAGCTTTCTTT | 14 | TRBV7-9 | many | - | TRBJ1-1
CSARDPSGSKAYEQYF | TGCAGTGCTAGAGACCCCAGCGGGAGCAAGGCCTACGAGCAGTACTTC | 16 | TRBV20-1 | few | TRBD2 | TRBJ2-7
CSARIPYSYEQYF | TGCAGTGCTCGAATCCCGTACTCCTACGAGCAGTACTTC | 13 | TRBV20-1 | - | - | TRBJ2-7
CASTRSRGIEGYGYTF | TGTGCCAGCACGAGGTCTAGGGGTATTGAGGGCTATGGCTACACCTTC | 16 | TRBV27 | few | - | TRBJ1-2
CASSLLAGHERDEQFF | TGTGCCAGCAGTTTACTAGCGGGACACGAGAGGGATGAGCAGTTCTTC | 16 | TRBV12-3/TRBV12-4 | few | TRBD2 | TRBJ2-1
CASIPGGSYRPYEQYF | TGTGCCAGCATCCCAGGGGGGTCCTACCGTCCCTACGAGCAGTACTTC | 16 | TRBV6-1 | few | - | TRBJ2-7
CASSSWASDQETQYF | TGTGCCAGCAGCTCGTGGGCTAGCGACCAAGAGACCCAGTACTTC | 15 | TRBV21-1 | few | - | TRBJ2-5
CASSLPFDWARGFHEQYF | TGTGCCAGCAGCTTGCCCTTTGACTGGGCCAGGGGTTTCCACGAGCAGTACTTC | 18 | TRBV5-6 | few | - | TRBJ2-7